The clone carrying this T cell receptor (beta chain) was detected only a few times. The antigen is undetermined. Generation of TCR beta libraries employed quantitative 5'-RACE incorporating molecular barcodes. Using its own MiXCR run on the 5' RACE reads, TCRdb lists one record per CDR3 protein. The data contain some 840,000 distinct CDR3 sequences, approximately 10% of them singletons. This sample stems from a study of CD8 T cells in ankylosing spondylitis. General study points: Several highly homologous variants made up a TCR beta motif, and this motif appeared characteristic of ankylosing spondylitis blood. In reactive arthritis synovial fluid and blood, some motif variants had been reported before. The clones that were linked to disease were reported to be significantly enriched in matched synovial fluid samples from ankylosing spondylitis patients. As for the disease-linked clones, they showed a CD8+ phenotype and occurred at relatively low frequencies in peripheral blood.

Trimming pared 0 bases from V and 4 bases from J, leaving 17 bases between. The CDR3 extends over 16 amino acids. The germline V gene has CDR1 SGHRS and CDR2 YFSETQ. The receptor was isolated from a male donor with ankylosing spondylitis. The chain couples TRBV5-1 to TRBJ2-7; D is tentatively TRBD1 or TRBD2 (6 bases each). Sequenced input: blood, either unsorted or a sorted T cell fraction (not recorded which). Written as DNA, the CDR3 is TGCGCCAGCAGCTTGGCCGGAACAGGGAGGTGGTACGAGCAGTACTTC. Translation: CASSLAGTGRWYEQYF.